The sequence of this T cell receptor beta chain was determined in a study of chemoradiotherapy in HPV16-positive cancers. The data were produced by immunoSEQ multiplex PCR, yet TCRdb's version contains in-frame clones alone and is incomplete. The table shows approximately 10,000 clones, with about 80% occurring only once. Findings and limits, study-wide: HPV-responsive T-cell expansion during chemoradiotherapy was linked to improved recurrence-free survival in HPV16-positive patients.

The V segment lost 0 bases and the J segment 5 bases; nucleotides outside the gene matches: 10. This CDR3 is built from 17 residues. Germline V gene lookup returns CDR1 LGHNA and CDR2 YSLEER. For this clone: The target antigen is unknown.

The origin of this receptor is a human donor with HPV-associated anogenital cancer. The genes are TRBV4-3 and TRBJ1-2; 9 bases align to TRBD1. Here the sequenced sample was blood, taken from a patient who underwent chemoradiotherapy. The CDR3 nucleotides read TGCGCCAGCAGCCAAGACACAAGCTTCGGGACAGGGTATGGCTACACCTTC. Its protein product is CASSQDTSFGTGYGYTF.